This T cell receptor (beta chain) was documented in a study of cytomegalovirus exposure and HLA in healthy donors. Study background: A prior analysis found about 120 million unique TCR beta sequences from approximately 200 million T cells. Study-wide findings and caveats: Later on, an analysis tied roughly 17,000 TCR beta sequences to HLA alleles at 0.05 false discovery rate. CMV serostatus was the only immune exposure information that was available. Most of the TCR beta V segments (in an earlier analysis) were productive either about 90% or about 30% of the time.

Primers: 60 Vbeta forward and 13 Jbeta reverse. Clones were sequenced by immunoSEQ multiplex PCR, and TCRdb holds only the in-frame ones, with some missing. The sample contains over 90,000 clones, roughly three quarters of which appear only once. In regard to this clone: Its antigen is not known.

The germline gives CDR1 LNHDA, CDR2 SQIVND (reference sequence). The V and J ends lost 4 bases and 1 base respectively, with 11 bases between them. CDR3 length equals 16 residues. The sample consisted of PBMCs. The TCR comes from a woman aged 55-69 years in good health and CMV-seropositive. This chain uses TRBV19 with TRBJ2-6; weak D call: TRBD2 (5 bases). The CDR3 is CASSNGLTSGANVLTF. The CDR3 DNA is TGTGCCAGTAGTAACGGACTGACTTCTGGGGCCAACGTCCTGACTTTC.